Listed below are T cell receptor beta chains from one sample, sequenced in a study of blood T cells in healthy people across ages. One entry per CDR3 protein, called by TCRdb with MiXCR from the 5' RACE reads. In the table there are 700,000 or so distinct CDR3 sequences, 40% to 45% of which are singletons. Material for sequencing was blood. The receptors originated from a man older than 75 in good health. CDR3s include the opening cysteine and the closing phenylalanine or tryptophan. Each record gives: V gene, J gene, clone size, D gene, CDR3 protein, CDR3 DNA. A D gene is named only where the DNA matches it firmly. Expanded clones are given a class, and other clones once, few, many or no size at all.

v_call: TRBV7-7; j_call: TRBJ2-2; clone_size: NA; d_call: TRBD1; cdr3_aa: CASSSMTGANTGELFF; cdr3_nt: TGTGCTAGCAGCTCCATGACAGGGGCAAACACCGGGGAGCTGTTTTTT
v_call: TRBV29-1; j_call: TRBJ2-3; clone_size: many; d_call: NA; cdr3_aa: CSVDKGGAGTDTQYF; cdr3_nt: TGCAGCGTTGACAAGGGGGGCGCGGGGACAGATACGCAGTATTTT
v_call: TRBV7-2; j_call: TRBJ1-2; clone_size: few; d_call: NA; cdr3_aa: CASSLVVNTYGYTF; cdr3_nt: TGTGCCAGCAGCTTAGTGGTGAATACCTATGGCTACACCTTC
v_call: TRBV7-2; j_call: TRBJ2-3; clone_size: NA; d_call: TRBD2; cdr3_aa: CASKRGGRSTDTQYF; cdr3_nt: TGTGCCAGTAAGCGGGGGGGCAGGAGCACAGATACGCAGTATTTT
v_call: TRBV3-1; j_call: TRBJ2-1; clone_size: NA; d_call: TRBD2; cdr3_aa: CASSLTTGGQFF; cdr3_nt: TGTGCCAGCAGCCTGACCACGGGGGGGCAGTTCTTC
v_call: TRBV27; j_call: TRBJ2-7; clone_size: few; d_call: TRBD2; cdr3_aa: CASSLGGSGDEQYF; cdr3_nt: TGTGCCAGCAGTTTGGGCGGGAGTGGGGACGAGCAGTACTTC
v_call: TRBV4-3; j_call: TRBJ1-1; clone_size: NA; d_call: NA; cdr3_aa: CASSQEGLNTEAFF; cdr3_nt: TGCGCCAGCAGCCAAGAAGGGTTGAACACTGAAGCTTTCTTT
v_call: TRBV24-1; j_call: TRBJ2-1; clone_size: NA; d_call: NA; cdr3_aa: CATSDTRDSSYNEQFF; cdr3_nt: TGTGCCACCAGTGATACCCGAGATAGCTCCTACAATGAGCAGTTCTTC
v_call: TRBV6-2/TRBV6-3; j_call: TRBJ2-1; clone_size: NA; d_call: TRBD2; cdr3_aa: CASSYSRDSGRASQNNEQFF; cdr3_nt: TGTGCCAGCAGTTACTCGAGGGATAGCGGGAGGGCCTCTCAAAACAATGAGCAGTTCTTC
v_call: TRBV7-2; j_call: TRBJ1-2; clone_size: NA; d_call: TRBD1; cdr3_aa: CASSSYGQGRNNYGYTF; cdr3_nt: TGTGCCAGCAGCTCCTACGGACAGGGAAGAAATAACTATGGCTACACCTTC
v_call: TRBV28; j_call: TRBJ1-5; clone_size: many; d_call: NA; cdr3_aa: CASSPGGLPPQHF; cdr3_nt: TGTGCCAGCAGTCCGGGGGGGCTCCCCCCCCAGCATTTT
v_call: TRBV6-1; j_call: TRBJ2-7; clone_size: NA; d_call: TRBD1; cdr3_aa: CASSTGTAASYEQYF; cdr3_nt: TGTGCCAGCAGTACCGGGACAGCTGCTTCCTACGAGCAGTACTTC
v_call: TRBV3-1; j_call: TRBJ2-1; clone_size: few; d_call: NA; cdr3_aa: CASSQNRVSPWDEQFF; cdr3_nt: TGTGCCAGCAGCCAAAACCGGGTGTCCCCTTGGGATGAGCAGTTCTTC
v_call: TRBV20-1; j_call: TRBJ2-7; clone_size: few; d_call: NA; cdr3_aa: CSARSGSNTYEQYF; cdr3_nt: TGCAGTGCTAGATCGGGATCCAACACCTACGAGCAGTACTTC
v_call: TRBV29-1; j_call: TRBJ2-1; clone_size: many; d_call: TRBD1; cdr3_aa: CSKRTGAFEQFF; cdr3_nt: TGCAGCAAACGGACAGGGGCCTTTGAGCAGTTCTTC
v_call: TRBV30; j_call: TRBJ2-7; clone_size: NA; d_call: TRBD2; cdr3_aa: CARTSGGFNEQYF; cdr3_nt: TGTGCCCGTACTAGCGGGGGGTTCAATGAGCAGTACTTC
v_call: TRBV5-6; j_call: TRBJ1-1; clone_size: NA; d_call: TRBD1; cdr3_aa: CASSVGVQGAAFF; cdr3_nt: TGTGCCAGCAGCGTGGGGGTACAGGGGGCAGCTTTCTTT
v_call: TRBV11-2; j_call: TRBJ2-3; clone_size: NA; d_call: TRBD1; cdr3_aa: CASSFGQGVGVGSTDTQYF; cdr3_nt: TGTGCCAGCAGCTTCGGACAGGGAGTTGGGGTGGGGAGCACAGATACGCAGTATTTT
v_call: TRBV5-1; j_call: TRBJ2-7; clone_size: NA; d_call: TRBD1; cdr3_aa: CASRRGGADDEQYF; cdr3_nt: TGCGCCAGCAGACGAGGGGGCGCGGATGACGAGCAGTACTTC
v_call: TRBV9; j_call: TRBJ1-1; clone_size: NA; d_call: NA; cdr3_aa: CASSVVGGAGTEAFF; cdr3_nt: TGTGCCAGCAGCGTAGTCGGGGGCGCAGGCACTGAAGCTTTCTTT
v_call: TRBV29-1; j_call: TRBJ1-2; clone_size: NA; d_call: TRBD1; cdr3_aa: CSVAQGTVYGYTF; cdr3_nt: TGCAGCGTTGCCCAGGGGACAGTCTATGGCTACACCTTC
v_call: TRBV6-2/TRBV6-3; j_call: TRBJ2-1; clone_size: NA; d_call: NA; cdr3_aa: CASSNPEIQFF; cdr3_nt: TGTGCCAGCAGTAACCCAGAGATTCAGTTCTTC
v_call: TRBV2; j_call: TRBJ2-3; clone_size: NA; d_call: TRBD2; cdr3_aa: CASSVRTSITDTQYF; cdr3_nt: TGTGCCAGCAGTGTGCGGACTAGCATCACAGATACGCAGTATTTT
v_call: TRBV13; j_call: TRBJ2-7; clone_size: NA; d_call: TRBD1; cdr3_aa: CASSKGQDPSTTYEQYF; cdr3_nt: TGTGCCAGCAGCAAGGGACAGGACCCTTCAACAACCTACGAGCAGTACTTC
v_call: TRBV11-1; j_call: TRBJ1-6; clone_size: many; d_call: NA; cdr3_aa: CASSPGTVAAPLHF; cdr3_nt: TGTGCCAGCAGCCCGGGGACCGTGGCAGCACCCCTCCACTTT
v_call: TRBV20-1; j_call: TRBJ1-5; clone_size: few; d_call: NA; cdr3_aa: CSARPGVGNQPQHF; cdr3_nt: TGCAGTGCTAGACCCGGGGTGGGCAATCAGCCCCAGCATTTT
v_call: TRBV20-1; j_call: TRBJ2-7; clone_size: NA; d_call: TRBD2; cdr3_aa: CCASSGSRNEQYF; cdr3_nt: TGCTGTGCCTCTAGCGGGAGTCGAAACGAGCAGTACTTC
v_call: TRBV30; j_call: TRBJ2-5; clone_size: NA; d_call: NA; cdr3_aa: CAGSVLETQYF; cdr3_nt: TGTGCCGGGAGTGTATTGGAGACCCAGTACTTC
v_call: TRBV7-9; j_call: TRBJ1-4; clone_size: few; d_call: NA; cdr3_aa: CASSPILGGPNEKLFF; cdr3_nt: TGTGCCAGCAGCCCGATCTTGGGGGGACCTAATGAAAAACTGTTTTTT
v_call: TRBV20-1; j_call: TRBJ2-7; clone_size: NA; d_call: TRBD1; cdr3_aa: CSASRQGSHEQYF; cdr3_nt: TGCAGTGCTAGTCGACAGGGGTCCCACGAGCAGTACTTC